Shown below are 21 T cell receptor beta chains from a single sample sequenced in a study of cytotoxic CD8 clonotypes in ibrutinib-treated CLL. Here immunoSEQ multiplex PCR was the method, and the copy in TCRdb shows in-frame clones only, minus some. This table holds fewer than 25,000 clones, around 80% found once. This material consisted of PBMCs, taken before ibrutinib treatment. The receptors were sampled from a human donor with chronic lymphocytic leukemia.

The CDR3 region has the DNA TGTGCCAGCAGTGAACGTGAGCAGGCGGGGAACGAGCAGTACTTC. Translated: CASSEREQAGNEQYF. The genes are TRBV2 and TRBJ2-7; tentative D call: TRBD2 (6 bases). Germline assignment: CDR1 SNHLY and CDR2 FYNNEI. The length of the CDR3 is 15 residues. Trimming pared 2 bases from V and 5 bases from J, leaving 16 bases between. The full variable domain, rest sourced from reference TRBV2 and TRBJ2-7, is EPEVTQTPSHQVTQMGQEVILRCVPISNHLYFYWYRQILGQKVEFLVSFYNNEISEKSEIFDDQFSVERPDGSNFTLKIRSTKLEDSAMYFCASSEREQAGNEQYFGPGTRLTVT.

The V call is TRBV6-1, the J call TRBJ1-1; the D gene is possibly TRBD1 (5 bases). With 6 bases removed from V and 3 bases from J, the gap between germline ends came to 11 bases. The CDR3 is made up of 13 amino acids. Germline CDR1 reads MNHNS; CDR2 reads SASEGT. The CDR3 DNA reads TGTGCCAGCAGAAGGGACTGGTACACTGAAGCTTTCTTT. It specifies CASRRDWYTEAFF.

The rearrangement links TRBV4-1 to TRBJ1-1; D gene ambiguous. The germline V and J ends were trimmed by 1 base and 4 bases, with 19 bases remaining between them. CDR1 and CDR2 (germline): MGHRA, YSYEKL. This CDR3 contains 17 residues. The CDR3 sequence: CASSQVGKGRIGTEAFF. The CDR3 DNA reads TGCGCCAGCAGCCAAGTGGGGAAAGGGAGAATTGGCACTGAAGCTTTCTTT.

V and J are TRBV11-2 and TRBJ1-5, with D unresolved. CDR1 SGHAT and CDR2 FQNNGV come from the germline V gene. The CDR3 sequence is 13 residues long. Trimming left V 1 base short and J 2 bases short, with 3 bases between. Written as DNA, the CDR3 is TGTGCCAGCAGCTTAGTAGGCAATCAGCCCCAGCATTTT. It is translated as CASSLVGNQPQHF.

The chain has TRBV4-2 and TRBJ2-2, with D maybe TRBD1 (6 bases). Germline V gene sequence: CDR1 LGHNA, CDR2 YNFKEQ. V was pared by 5 bases and J by 8 bases, with 21 bases between. This CDR3 is 16 amino acids long. CDR3 DNA sequence: TGTGCCAGCAGCGAAAGATTGGGGACAACCGCGGGGGAGCTGTTTTTT. This sequence encodes CASSERLGTTAGELFF.

The genes are TRBV6-6 and TRBJ2-7, with D possibly TRBD2 on 6 matching bases. The CDR3 consists of 16 residues. In germline, CDR1 is MNHNY, CDR2 SVGAGI (reference sequence). Between the trimmed V and J ends, which lost 7 bases and 3 bases, there was a span of 22 bases. The CDR3 sequence is CASNDGPGTGSYEQYF. The CDR3 DNA sequence: TGTGCCAGCAACGACGGTCCCGGGACTGGCAGCTACGAGCAGTACTTC.

The CDR3 sequence is CASSYLFSGANVLTF. In nucleotides, the CDR3 is TGTGCCAGCAGTTATTTGTTCTCTGGGGCCAACGTCCTGACTTTC. The chain couples TRBV27 to TRBJ2-6; D gene unclear. This CDR3 has 15 amino acids. V lost 4 bases, J lost 0 bases, and 7 bases lay in between. From germline, CDR1 is MNHEY and CDR2 SMNVEV (reference sequence).

This chain joins TRBV11-3 and TRBJ1-1, with no clear D. The V gene lost 2 bases and the J gene lost 0 bases, with 7 bases spanning the gap. The CDR3 is made up of 14 amino acids. From germline, CDR1 is SGHNT and CDR2 YENEEA. The CDR3 reads CASSLSGMNTEAFF. In nucleotides, the CDR3 is TGTGCCAGCAGCTTAAGCGGTATGAACACTGAAGCTTTCTTT.

This clone was counted once. The rearrangement uses TRBV4-3 and TRBJ1-3; a possible D gene is TRBD1 (6 bases). The CDR3 is 18 residues long. Trimming cost V 2 bases and J 0 bases, with 17 bases left between them. Per the germline V gene, CDR1 is LGHNA and CDR2 is YSLEER. The CDR3 sequence: CASSQLQPGHRSGNTIYF. The DNA of the CDR3 is TGCGCCAGCAGCCAACTTCAACCGGGACACCGCTCTGGAAACACCATATATTTT.

CDR3 DNA: TGTGCCAGCAGACTTTCGGACTCACATGGCTACACCTTC. Translated, it gives CASRLSDSHGYTF. The V gene is TRBV27, the J gene TRBJ1-2; D unresolved. The CDR3 loop spans 13 amino acids. Trimming removed 6 bases at V and 6 bases at J, with 14 bases between. Germline values: CDR1 MNHEY, CDR2 SMNVEV (reference sequence).

The CDR3 bases are TGTGCCAGTAAGCGAGGACAGGGCCCCTACAATGAGCAGTTCTTC. Protein product: CASKRGQGPYNEQFF. The rearrangement uses TRBV19 and TRBJ2-1, with 8 bases fitting TRBD1. Germline V lookup: CDR1 LNHDA, CDR2 SQIVND (reference sequence). This CDR3 comprises 15 residues. With V trimmed by 7 bases and J by 2 bases, 7 bases remained unmatched.

This clone has just a few counts. The rearrangement joins TRBV4-2 to TRBJ2-7; 9 bases align to TRBD2. There are 16 residues in the CDR3. CDR1 is LGHNA and CDR2 is YNFKEQ in the germline V gene. The V segment lost 1 base and the J segment 4 bases; nucleotides outside the gene matches: 8. CDR3 nucleotide sequence: TGTGCCAGCAGCCAAGGGGCTAGCGGGGCATATTACGAGCAGTACTTC. It is translated as CASSQGASGAYYEQYF.

This clone was found a few times. The V call is TRBV28, the J call TRBJ1-2; no clear D. The germline V gene has CDR1 MDHEN and CDR2 SYDVKM. Trimming took 5 bases from V and 10 from J, leaving 2 bases between them. This CDR3 spans 8 amino acids. CDR3 protein: CASSPYTF. CDR3 sequence (DNA): TGTGCCAGCAGTCCCTACACCTTC.

This chain connects TRBV15 to TRBJ1-2; D gene ambiguous. Trimming removed 1 base at V and 7 bases at J, with 7 bases between. Germline V lookup: CDR1 LNHNV, CDR2 YYDKDF (reference sequence). The CDR3 spans 12 residues. CDR3 residues: CATSRVGFGYTF. Written as DNA, the CDR3 is TGTGCCACCAGCAGAGTTGGGTTTGGCTACACCTTC.

V usage is TRBV2 and J usage is TRBJ2-7; the match to TRBD2 covers 7 bases. The CDR3 runs 14 residues. V trimming: 4 bases; J trimming: 6 bases; junction bases outside the gene matches: 9. Germline assignment: CDR1 SNHLY and CDR2 FYNNEI. The CDR3 sequence is CASSVGGSAGEQYF. The DNA for the CDR3 is TGTGCCAGCAGTGTGGGCGGGAGTGCGGGCGAGCAGTACTTC.

The chain couples TRBV6-6 to TRBJ2-7; 9 positions agree with TRBD2. Germline assignment: CDR1 MNHNY and CDR2 SVGAGI (reference sequence). Trimming at V came to 2 bases and at J to 5 bases, leaving 4 bases not matched to a gene. The CDR3 covers 14 residues. The CDR3 here is CASSYVGGGDEQYF. CDR3 sequence (DNA): TGTGCCAGCAGTTACGTGGGCGGGGGGGACGAGCAGTACTTC.

The chain employs TRBV27 and TRBJ2-6, with a tentative D call TRBD2 (6 bases). V lost 6 bases and J lost 0, with 21 bases in between. Germline V gene data show CDR1 as MNHEY and CDR2 as SMNVEV (reference sequence). This CDR3 has 19 residues. CDR3 sequence reads: CASSITGLKDYSGANVLTF. The DNA of the CDR3 is TGTGCCAGCAGCATAACGGGACTCAAAGATTACTCTGGGGCCAACGTCCTGACTTTC. The full variable domain, its missing parts supplied by reference TRBV27 and TRBJ2-6, is EAQVTQNPRYLITVTGKKLTVTCSQNMNHEYMSWYRQDPGLGLRQIYYSMNVEVTDKGDVPEGYKVSRKEKRNFPLILESPSPNQTSLYFCASSITGLKDYSGANVLTFGAGSRLTVL.

This sequence joins TRBV19 and TRBJ1-2; 7 bases agree with TRBD1. The V gene's germline CDR1 is LNHDA and CDR2 SQIVND (reference sequence). The V gene end was trimmed by 5 bases and the J gene end by 8 bases; junction bases not matched to a gene: 14. This CDR3 has 15 amino acids. This CDR3 reads CASSLRDSLLWGYTF. The CDR3 bases are TGTGCCAGTAGTCTCCGGGACAGCCTACTATGGGGCTACACCTTC.

The chain recombines TRBV4-3 with TRBJ1-5; perhaps TRBD1 as D (6 bases). Germline V gene lookup returns CDR1 LGHNA and CDR2 YSLEER. This CDR3 has 16 residues. V shed 1 base and J shed 0 bases, with 10 bases lying between them. This CDR3 is CASSQGVGASNQPQHF. CDR3 coding DNA: TGCGCCAGCAGCCAAGGAGTGGGGGCTAGCAATCAGCCCCAGCATTTT.

The genes are TRBV15 and TRBJ2-6; D is unclear. CDR1 and CDR2 from the germline V gene are LNHNV and YYDKDF (reference sequence). Trimming shortened V by 8 bases and J by 0 bases, and 11 bases separated the two germline ends. This CDR3 spans 15 amino acids. The CDR3 spells CATYTMGSGANVLTF. The CDR3 coding sequence is TGTGCCACCTATACTATGGGCTCTGGGGCCAACGTCCTGACTTTC.

The sample holds a few counts of this clone. The gene calls are TRBV5-1 and TRBJ1-1, with 8 bases that match TRBD1. The CDR3 consists of 15 residues. Germline CDR1 SGHRS, CDR2 YFSETQ. The V and J ends lost 3 bases and 1 base, in that order; junction bases with no gene match: 5. The CDR3 DNA reads TGCGCCAGCAGCTCCCAGGGGGCGAGGAACACTGAAGCTTTCTTT. Translating gives CASSSQGARNTEAFF.